The rows below give T cell receptor beta chains drawn from one sample of a study of response to subunit inactivated influenza vaccine. TCRdb re-derived calls from the RT-PCR reads in MiXCR, one entry per CDR3 protein. The sample yields about 650,000 distinct CDR3 sequences, roughly 15% seen once. Source: PBMCs from blood, taken around 15 days before vaccination. The receptors here all came from a man aged 45-65 years who received an inactivated influenza vaccine. CDR3s include the opening cysteine and the closing phenylalanine or tryptophan. The D gene is left open where the match is weak.

V gene	J gene	D gene	CDR3 protein
TRBV20-1	TRBJ2-4	.	CSARSVGVDIQYF
TRBV24-1	TRBJ2-1	TRBD2	CATSDLAGVAYNEQFF
TRBV7-8	TRBJ1-2	TRBD1	CASSPRDRAYGYTF
TRBV12-3/TRBV12-4	TRBJ2-3	.	CASSFRQGGGDTQYF
TRBV3-1	TRBJ2-4	.	CASSQGPARRNIQYF
TRBV10-3	TRBJ1-1	.	CAILQGPGRTEAFF
TRBV6-2/TRBV6-3	TRBJ2-7	.	CASSYPKVRGTYEQYF
TRBV12-3/TRBV12-4	TRBJ2-5	.	CASMGGQETQYF
TRBV12-3/TRBV12-4	TRBJ1-2	TRBD1	CASSLGPGQGRDGYTF
TRBV19	TRBJ2-7	.	CASSPVGPYEQYF
TRBV6-2/TRBV6-3	TRBJ2-1	.	CASSYSIDFWFSNEQFF
TRBV4-1	TRBJ1-1	.	CASSLPGGRSTEAFF
TRBV11-2	TRBJ2-5	TRBD1	CASSPGDRFQETQYF
TRBV11-2	TRBJ2-3	.	CASSWGLKSNTQYF
TRBV7-9	TRBJ2-3	.	CASTHPQGSFLTDTQYF
TRBV7-2	TRBJ2-7	.	CASSLIAGYYEQYF
TRBV2	TRBJ1-5	.	CASTKGEDQPQHF
TRBV3-1	TRBJ2-1	.	CASSQAGPVLGEQFF
TRBV7-8	TRBJ2-5	.	CACSGGGETQYF
TRBV5-1	TRBJ2-7	.	CASSLTGYTYEQYF
TRBV6-5	TRBJ2-7	TRBD2	CASSYLPGTSGSWYEQYF
TRBV28	TRBJ2-2	TRBD2	CASSFPTSGRSNTGELFF
TRBV5-1	TRBJ2-1	.	CASSLETTYNEQFF
TRBV10-3	TRBJ2-1	.	CAISGGTLGSYNEQFF
TRBV4-1	TRBJ2-7	.	CASSQETRLGNYEQYF
TRBV29-1	TRBJ1-1	.	CSVYKLMNTEAFF
TRBV7-9	TRBJ2-1	.	CASSLDSPLYNEQFF
TRBV3-1	TRBJ2-1	TRBD2	CASSRGGNEQFF
TRBV7-2	TRBJ1-6	.	CASSFLGDSPLHF
TRBV20-1	TRBJ1-2	TRBD1	CSARPRGRNYGYTF
TRBV10-3	TRBJ2-2	TRBD1	CAISIQGRMNTGELFF
TRBV29-1	TRBJ2-7	.	CSVEVLEGGTGYEQYF
TRBV7-8	TRBJ2-3	.	CASSLVWSDRFVTDTQYF
TRBV28	TRBJ2-5	TRBD1	CASPPPGGGFETQYF
TRBV4-3	TRBJ2-3	.	CASSPLRGVTDTQYF
TRBV20-1	TRBJ2-1	.	CSARDYPEQFF
TRBV20-1	TRBJ2-3	.	CSARRLSGSTDTQYF
TRBV4-3	TRBJ2-5	TRBD1	CASSQDVGTGLTQYF
TRBV12-3/TRBV12-4	TRBJ2-7	.	CASSLNTAYEQYF
TRBV28	TRBJ2-1	TRBD2	CASSLTGGLTSYNEQFF
TRBV7-9	TRBJ2-2	TRBD1	CASSLDPGGNTGELFF
TRBV20-1	TRBJ2-3	.	CSATPRASTDTQYF
TRBV11-2	TRBJ2-5	TRBD2	CASSIGLGETQYF
TRBV3-1	TRBJ1-3	.	CASSLPFAGANTIYF
TRBV4-3	TRBJ2-4	.	CASSQDAFRGKNIQYF